This is a list of T cell receptor beta chains from one sample in a study of T cells after yellow fever vaccination. In TCRdb, the 5' RACE reads were re-called with MiXCR into one record per CDR3 protein. The table has some 420,000 distinct CDR3 sequences, about 17% seen once. The source was PBMCs, collected before the yellow fever booster vaccination. The receptor set was obtained from a man between 18 and 29 years old who received the YFV17D yellow fever vaccine. The conserved cysteine and the conserved F or W are not part of the CDR3 here.

J gene	V gene	CDR3 length	CDR3 protein
TRBJ2-2	TRBV20-1	15	SARDRLSGVNTGELF
TRBJ2-3	TRBV11-2	13	ASSLAGGVLDTQY
TRBJ1-5	TRBV20-1	10	SARRLNQPQH
TRBJ1-2	TRBV5-1	12	ASSRGIRSGGYT
TRBJ2-5	TRBV3-1	14	ASSQDLTSGGRTQY
TRBJ2-5	TRBV7-2	12	ASNRGQAQETQY
TRBJ2-1	TRBV7-2	14	ASSSPSGGDINEQF
TRBJ1-1	TRBV11-2	13	ASSLGSAPDREAF
TRBJ2-1	TRBV7-2	11	ASSLGNHNEQF
TRBJ1-1	TRBV7-2	11	ASSLWEGTEAF
TRBJ2-5	TRBV5-4	13	ASSMTSGGKETQY
TRBJ1-1	TRBV6-5	11	ASSYVRGTEAF
TRBJ1-6	TRBV7-3	13	ASSLGDRRYSPLH
TRBJ1-2	TRBV29-1	10	SVEGSGGGYT
TRBJ2-1	TRBV12-3/TRBV12-4	11	ASSLEGNLLQF
TRBJ2-4	TRBV20-1	13	SATGTSGGRNIQY
TRBJ2-3	TRBV29-1	12	SVEDPERTDTQY
TRBJ2-6	TRBV7-9	17	ASTSTGTLSYPGANVLT
TRBJ2-4	TRBV6-5	11	ASSRTGIDIQY
TRBJ1-5	TRBV5-1	11	ASSFGQGQPQH
TRBJ2-2	TRBV12-3/TRBV12-4	11	ASSFRGPGELF
TRBJ1-6	TRBV6-5	13	ASRARDDYNSPLH
TRBJ2-3	TRBV7-3	13	ASSLPAGGTDTQY
TRBJ1-2	TRBV3-1	10	ASSQQIYGYT
TRBJ2-1	TRBV4-2	14	ASSQDVGTGGHEQF
TRBJ2-3	TRBV4-2	13	ASSQDRGGTDTQY
TRBJ2-7	TRBV10-2	13	ASSESNYRGYEQY
TRBJ2-6	TRBV12-3/TRBV12-4	15	DSRLQGIPRGANVLT
TRBJ2-1	TRBV5-1	13	ASSLGAPGIDEQF
TRBJ1-3	TRBV4-1	13	ASSWGLSSGNTIY
TRBJ2-1	TRBV24-1	10	ATSGGDREQF
TRBJ1-1	TRBV5-1	13	ASSGGTGFGTEAF
TRBJ2-3	TRBV11-2	16	ASSLDGLAGEGTDTQY
TRBJ2-3	TRBV11-2	14	ASSLALAGAADTQY
TRBJ1-1	TRBV7-8	11	ASSLGPETEAF
TRBJ2-5	TRBV5-1	11	ASSYDNQETQY
TRBJ2-6	TRBV4-3	13	ASSPVGSGANVLT
TRBJ2-3	TRBV19	9	ASSIEDTQY
TRBJ2-3	TRBV4-3	15	ASSGRLAGDGTDTQY
TRBJ2-3	TRBV27	13	ASRSGLWSTDTQY
TRBJ2-3	TRBV12-3/TRBV12-4	12	ASNRGPSTDTQY
TRBJ2-7	TRBV9	13	ASSPQGTGIYEQY
TRBJ2-2	TRBV12-3/TRBV12-4	13	ASTGTVANTGELF
TRBJ2-5	TRBV29-1	11	SVEASAQETQY
TRBJ1-1	TRBV6-5	14	ASSYSISGTSTEAF
TRBJ1-1	TRBV20-1	10	SAHDRSTEAF
TRBJ2-2	TRBV20-1	11	SATDRENGELF
TRBJ2-1	TRBV11-2	10	ASSAKGDRGF
TRBJ1-2	TRBV5-1	14	ASSPDTGRTNYGYT
TRBJ1-1	TRBV5-1	10	ASSLEARQAF
TRBJ2-4	TRBV14	14	ASSPRQGGGKNIQY
TRBJ1-5	TRBV12-3/TRBV12-4	10	ASSSMNQPQH
TRBJ2-7	TRBV9	16	ASSDGTSGLHSSYEQY
TRBJ1-2	TRBV20-1	11	SASSRGNYGYT
TRBJ1-2	TRBV9	12	ASSEGGNNYGYT
TRBJ2-3	TRBV6-2/TRBV6-3	14	ASSYSENPRTDTQY
TRBJ2-5	TRBV10-1	13	ASSPGTGGWETQY